The clone carrying this T cell receptor beta chain appeared a few times. These data belong to a study of CD4 and CD8 cells across lung adenocarcinoma regions. The CDR3 is 13 residues long. With 2 bases removed from V and 3 bases from J, the gap between germline ends came to 8 bases. Germline-derived CDR1 and CDR2 are SGHTA and FQGNSA. TCRdb itself ran the PCR reads through MiXCR, one entry per CDR3 protein. The data hold about 9,000 distinct CDR3 sequences, with 46% observed a single time. The sample consisted of CD4+ T cells from the margin of a lung tumor. The source is a female donor with lung adenocarcinoma. The CD4 and CD8 labels of this study may be unreliable. The gene calls are TRBV7-2 and TRBJ2-7; tentative D call: TRBD1 (6 bases). For the CDR3, the DNA is TGTGCCAGCAGCTTAAGACAGGACTACGAGCAGTACTTC. Its translation: CASSLRQDYEQYF.